This TCR beta chain came from a study of Graves' ophthalmopathy and Graves' hyperthyroidism. Study-wide context: Peripheral blood was collected at initial diagnosis, before any treatment. General study points: Forecasting of ophthalmopathy progression by the model achieved around 71% sensitivity and around 77% specificity.

Germline V gene lookup returns CDR1 LNHDA and CDR2 SQIVND (reference sequence). The germline V and J ends were trimmed by 6 bases and 5 bases, with 19 bases remaining between them. The CDR3 loop spans 15 amino acids. This clonotype showed up many times. What it binds is not known. Moderate-to-severe activity, CAS ≥3, NOSPECS ≥4 and duration under 3 months were recorded for donors with ophthalmopathy. Sampling approximately 10 ml of fresh peripheral blood provided the PBMCs. Beta-chain TCR CDR3 regions were amplified from RNA transcripts. HTBI primers primed a first-round RT-PCR, and a second-round multiplex PCR followed. MiXCR, applied by TCRdb to the multiplex PCR reads, yields one record per CDR3 protein. The table records approximately 460,000 distinct CDR3 sequences, roughly 14% of them present only once.

The TCR originated in a woman in her 30s with Graves' ophthalmopathy. This chain links TRBV19 with TRBJ1-2; D gene unclear. The specimen sequenced was blood. CDR3 residues: CASSLAGVRTYGYTF. The CDR3 region has the DNA TGTGCCAGTAGCCTCGCTGGGGTTCGGACTTATGGCTACACCTTC.